This TCR beta chain was identified in a study of T cells in Graves' hyperthyroidism and ophthalmopathy. The study based diagnoses on clinical symptoms, serum thyroxine and TRAb, thyroid ultrasound and orbital computed tomography. RNA transcripts provided the source from which TCR beta CDR3 regions were amplified. Researchers ran a first-round RT-PCR on the TCR CDR3 using the HTBI primer set. One entry per CDR3 protein, called by TCRdb with MiXCR from the multiplex PCR reads. Among 490,000 or so distinct CDR3 sequences listed, about 46% were seen once. The study, taken as a whole, reports: Using 13 V-J features, a model discriminated ophthalmopathy from stable hyperthyroidism. Blood held most thyroid clonotypes expanded above 0.001 frequency. The model made its ophthalmopathy prediction, and onset followed a median approximately six months later.

Concerning this clonotype itself: Its antigen is unknown.

Trimming removed 2 bases at V and 7 bases at J, with 5 bases between. This CDR3 is built from 12 residues. The germline V gene has CDR1 SGHAT and CDR2 FQNNGV. This TCR was sampled from an adult woman with Graves' disease, either hyperthyroidism or ophthalmopathy (not recorded which). This chain connects TRBV11-2 to TRBJ2-2; D uncertain. The sequenced sample was peripheral blood or thyroid tissue (not recorded which). For the CDR3, the DNA is TGTGCCAGCAGCTTACGGCACGGGGAGCTGTTTTTT. Translating gives CASSLRHGELFF.